The source of this T cell receptor beta chain is a study of CD8+ T cells in alopecia areata. About the research overall: Tofacitinib treatment spanned 6 to 18 months, with 6 months off drug afterward. General study findings and limits: On tofacitinib, scalp clonality and expanded CD8+ clones among top 100 fell significantly. Mice showed TCR sharing more clearly than patients did, possibly owing to HLA.

Germline V gene lookup returns CDR1 SEHNR and CDR2 FQNEAQ (reference sequence). This CDR3 comprises 12 residues. The V gene lost 1 base and the J gene lost 6 bases, with 5 bases spanning the gap. Following extraction, RNA underwent reverse transcription to cDNA, which served as the sequencing template. Method: immunoSEQ multiplex PCR; TCRdb's copy keeps in-frame clones and lacks some. This sample has around 200,000 clones, with less than 70% found just once. For this clone: Its antigen is not identified.

Treatment given: oral pan-JAK inhibitor, 5-10 mg twice daily. The material sequenced was CD8+ T cells sorted from blood, taken at week 24, from a patient treated with tofacitinib. This rearrangement joins TRBV7-9 to TRBJ2-3; D gene ambiguous. The TCR originated in a human donor with alopecia areata. Here the CDR3 reads CASSLDPDTQYF. CDR3 sequence (DNA): TGTGCCAGCAGCTTAGACCCCGATACGCAGTATTTT.